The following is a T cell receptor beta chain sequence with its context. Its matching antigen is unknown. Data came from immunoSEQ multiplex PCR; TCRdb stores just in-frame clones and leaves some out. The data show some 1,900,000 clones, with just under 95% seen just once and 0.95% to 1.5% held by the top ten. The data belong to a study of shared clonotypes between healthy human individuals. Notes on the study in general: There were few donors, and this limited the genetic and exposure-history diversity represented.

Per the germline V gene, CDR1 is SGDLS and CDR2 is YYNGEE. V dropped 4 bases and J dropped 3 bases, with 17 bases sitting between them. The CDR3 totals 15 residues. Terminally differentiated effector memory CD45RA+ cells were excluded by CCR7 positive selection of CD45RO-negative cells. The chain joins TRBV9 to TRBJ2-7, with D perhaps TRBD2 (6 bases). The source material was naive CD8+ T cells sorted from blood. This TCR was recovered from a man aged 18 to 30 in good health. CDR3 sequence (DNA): TGTGCCAGCAGCCCCCAAAGTAGCGGACTCTACGAGCAGTACTTC. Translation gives CASSPQSSGLYEQYF.